This T cell receptor beta chain was recorded in a study of blood T cells in healthy people across ages. Combining a sample-barcoded 5' primer with a J-beta primer mix, a second PCR ran for about 6 to 12 cycles. MiXCR was run by TCRdb on the 5' RACE reads, yielding one entry per CDR3 protein. The sample has approximately 780,000 distinct CDR3 sequences; about 26% are singletons. With 2 bases clipped from V and 5 bases from J, the junction kept 3 bases outside the gene matches. This CDR3 comprises 15 residues. The germline gives CDR1 SGDLS, CDR2 YYNGEE. This sample was also put to use in a study of T cells of mothers and their children. From that paper: The study recruited a few healthy Caucasian mothers and their six children as donors. In cDNA synthesis, all of the extracted RNA was used at approximately 1.4 ug per 15 ul.

This receptor was identified in a boy aged 5-17 years in good health. The chain joins TRBV9 to TRBJ1-6; 8 bases align to TRBD1. What was sequenced was blood. CDR3 coding DNA: TGTGCCAGCAGCGTTGACAGGGGCCATAATTCACCCCTCCACTTT. It specifies CASSVDRGHNSPLHF.